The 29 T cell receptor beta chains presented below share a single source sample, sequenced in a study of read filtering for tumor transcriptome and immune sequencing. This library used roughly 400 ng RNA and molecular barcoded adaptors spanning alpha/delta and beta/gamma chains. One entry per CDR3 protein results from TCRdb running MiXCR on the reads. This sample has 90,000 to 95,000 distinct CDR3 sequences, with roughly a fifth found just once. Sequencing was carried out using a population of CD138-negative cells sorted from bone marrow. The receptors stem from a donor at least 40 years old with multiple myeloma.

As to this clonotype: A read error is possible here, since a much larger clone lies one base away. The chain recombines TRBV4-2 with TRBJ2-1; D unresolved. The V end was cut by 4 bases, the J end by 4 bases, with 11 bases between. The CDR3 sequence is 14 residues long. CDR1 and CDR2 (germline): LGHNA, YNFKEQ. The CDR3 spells CASSPAFGYNEQFF. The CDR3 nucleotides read TGTGCCAGCAGCCCCGCTTTCGGGTACAATGAGCAGTTCTTC.

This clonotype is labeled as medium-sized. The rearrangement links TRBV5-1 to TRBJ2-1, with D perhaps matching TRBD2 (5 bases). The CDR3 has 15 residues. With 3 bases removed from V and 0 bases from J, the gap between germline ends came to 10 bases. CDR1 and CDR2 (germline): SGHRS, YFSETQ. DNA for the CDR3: TGCGCCAGCAGCTACGAAACTAGCTCCTACAATGAGCAGTTCTTC. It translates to CASSYETSSYNEQFF.

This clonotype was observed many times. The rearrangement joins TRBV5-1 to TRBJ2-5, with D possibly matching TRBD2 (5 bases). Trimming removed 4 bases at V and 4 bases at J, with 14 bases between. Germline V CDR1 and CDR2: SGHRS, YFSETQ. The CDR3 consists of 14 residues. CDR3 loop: CASSATPAGETQYF. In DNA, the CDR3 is TGCGCCAGCAGCGCAACCCCCGCGGGAGAGACCCAGTACTTC.

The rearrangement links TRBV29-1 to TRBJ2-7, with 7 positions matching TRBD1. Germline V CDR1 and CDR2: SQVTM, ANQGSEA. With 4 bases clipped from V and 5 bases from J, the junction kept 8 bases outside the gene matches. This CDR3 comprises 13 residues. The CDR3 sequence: CSVAPRQGHEQYF. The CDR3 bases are TGCAGCGTTGCCCCACGACAGGGCCACGAGCAGTACTTC.

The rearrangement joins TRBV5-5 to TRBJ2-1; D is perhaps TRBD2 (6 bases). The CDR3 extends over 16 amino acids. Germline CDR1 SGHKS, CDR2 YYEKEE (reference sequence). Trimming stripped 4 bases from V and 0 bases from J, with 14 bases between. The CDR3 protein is CASSVSGSSSYNEQFF. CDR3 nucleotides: TGTGCCAGCAGCGTGAGCGGGTCGAGCTCCTACAATGAGCAGTTCTTC.

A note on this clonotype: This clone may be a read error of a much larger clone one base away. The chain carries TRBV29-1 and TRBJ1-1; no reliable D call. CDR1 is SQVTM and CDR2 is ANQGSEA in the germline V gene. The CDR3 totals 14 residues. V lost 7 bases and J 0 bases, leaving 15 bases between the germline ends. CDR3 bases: TGCAGCGCTGTTACCCAGACATTGAACACTGAAGCTTTCTTT. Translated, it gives CSAVTQTLNTEAFF.

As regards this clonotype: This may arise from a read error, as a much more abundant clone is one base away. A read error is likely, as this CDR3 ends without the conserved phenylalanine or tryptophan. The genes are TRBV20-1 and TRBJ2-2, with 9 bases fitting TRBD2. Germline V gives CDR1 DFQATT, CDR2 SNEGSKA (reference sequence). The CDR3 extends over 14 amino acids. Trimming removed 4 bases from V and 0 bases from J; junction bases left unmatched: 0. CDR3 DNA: TGCAGTGCTAAGCGGGGGGCGAACACCGGGGAGCTGTTTCTT. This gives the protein CSAKRGANTGELFL.

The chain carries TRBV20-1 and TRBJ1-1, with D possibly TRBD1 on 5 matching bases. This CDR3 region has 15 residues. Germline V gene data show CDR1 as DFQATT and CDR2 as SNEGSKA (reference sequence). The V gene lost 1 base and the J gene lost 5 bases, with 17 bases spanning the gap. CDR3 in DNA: TGCAGTGCTAGAGCTTCTGTGGGGGGAAATACTGAAGCTTTCTTT. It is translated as CSARASVGGNTEAFF.

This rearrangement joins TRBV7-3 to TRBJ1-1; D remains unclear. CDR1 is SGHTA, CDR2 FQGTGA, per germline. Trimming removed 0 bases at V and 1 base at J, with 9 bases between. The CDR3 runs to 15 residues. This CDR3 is CASSLTRRTNTEAFF. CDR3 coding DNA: TGTGCCAGCAGCTTAACACGACGGACGAACACTGAAGCTTTCTTT.

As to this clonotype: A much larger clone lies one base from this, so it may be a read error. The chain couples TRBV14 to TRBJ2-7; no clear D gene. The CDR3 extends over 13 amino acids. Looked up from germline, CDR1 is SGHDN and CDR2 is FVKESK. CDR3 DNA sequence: TGTGCCAGCAGCCAATCCAGGTCCGGCGAGCAGTCCTTC. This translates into CASSQSRSGEQSF.

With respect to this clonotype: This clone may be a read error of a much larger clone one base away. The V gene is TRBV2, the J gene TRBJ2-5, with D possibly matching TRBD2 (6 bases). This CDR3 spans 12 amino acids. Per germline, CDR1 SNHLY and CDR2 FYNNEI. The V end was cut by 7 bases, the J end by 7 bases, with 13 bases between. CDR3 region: CASKGAGGTQYF. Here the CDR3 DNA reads TGTGCCAGCAAAGGGGCCGGGGGGACCCAGTACTTC.

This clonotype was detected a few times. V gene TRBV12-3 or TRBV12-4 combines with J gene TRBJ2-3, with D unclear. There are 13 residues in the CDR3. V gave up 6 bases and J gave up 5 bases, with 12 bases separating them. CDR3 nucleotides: TGTGCCAGCAGATCCTCTTGGGTAGATACGCAGTATTTT. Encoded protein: CASRSSWVDTQYF.

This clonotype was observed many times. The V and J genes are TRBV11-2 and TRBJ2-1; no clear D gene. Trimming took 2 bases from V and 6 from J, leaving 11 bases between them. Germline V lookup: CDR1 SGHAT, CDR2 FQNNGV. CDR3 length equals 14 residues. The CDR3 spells CASSLTLPGNEQFF. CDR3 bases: TGTGCCAGCAGCTTAACGCTTCCAGGCAATGAGCAGTTCTTC.

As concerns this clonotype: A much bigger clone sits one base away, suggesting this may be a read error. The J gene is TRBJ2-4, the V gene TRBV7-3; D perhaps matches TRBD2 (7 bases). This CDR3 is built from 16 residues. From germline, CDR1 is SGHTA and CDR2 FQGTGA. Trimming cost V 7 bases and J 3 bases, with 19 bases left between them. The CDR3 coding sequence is TGTGCCAGCAAACATTCGGGGGGCAGGCGCAAAAACATTCAGTACTTC. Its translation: CASKHSGGRRKNIQYF.

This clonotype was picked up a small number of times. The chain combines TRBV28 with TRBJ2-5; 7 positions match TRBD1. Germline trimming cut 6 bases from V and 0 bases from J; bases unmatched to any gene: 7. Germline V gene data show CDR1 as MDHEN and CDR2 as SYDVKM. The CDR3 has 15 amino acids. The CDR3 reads CASSPVRGYQETQYF. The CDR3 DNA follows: TGTGCCAGCAGCCCGGTCAGGGGGTACCAAGAGACCCAGTACTTC.

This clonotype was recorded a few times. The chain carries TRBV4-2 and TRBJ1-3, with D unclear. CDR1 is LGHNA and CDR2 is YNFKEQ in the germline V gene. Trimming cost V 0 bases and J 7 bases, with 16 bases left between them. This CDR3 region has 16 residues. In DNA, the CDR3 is TGTGCCAGCAGCCAAGATGGGGTCAACCTGTGGAACACCATATATTTT. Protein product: CASSQDGVNLWNTIYF.

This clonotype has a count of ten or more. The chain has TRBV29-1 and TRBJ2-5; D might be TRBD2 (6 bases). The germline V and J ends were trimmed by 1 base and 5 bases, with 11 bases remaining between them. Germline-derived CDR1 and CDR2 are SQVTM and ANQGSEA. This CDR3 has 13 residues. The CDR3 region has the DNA TGCAGCGTTGAAGCGAACAGCGGGGAGACCCAGTACTTC. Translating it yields CSVEANSGETQYF.

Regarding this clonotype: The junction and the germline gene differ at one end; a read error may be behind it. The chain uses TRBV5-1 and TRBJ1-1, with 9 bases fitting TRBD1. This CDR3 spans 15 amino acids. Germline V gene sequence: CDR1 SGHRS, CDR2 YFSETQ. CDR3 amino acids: CASSSGTGWDTEALF. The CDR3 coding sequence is TGCGCCAGCAGCTCGGGGACAGGGTGGGACACTGAAGCTCTCTTT.

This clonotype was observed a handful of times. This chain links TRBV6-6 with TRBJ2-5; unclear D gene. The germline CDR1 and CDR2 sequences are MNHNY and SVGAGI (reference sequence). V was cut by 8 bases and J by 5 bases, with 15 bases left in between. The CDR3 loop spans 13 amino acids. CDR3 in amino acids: CASGESGGETQYF. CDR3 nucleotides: TGTGCCAGCGGAGAATCGGGTGGGGAGACCCAGTACTTC.

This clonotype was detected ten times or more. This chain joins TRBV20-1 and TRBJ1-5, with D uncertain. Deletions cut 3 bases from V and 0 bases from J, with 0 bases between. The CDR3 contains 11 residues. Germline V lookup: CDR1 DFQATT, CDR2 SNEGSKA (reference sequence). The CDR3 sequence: CSASSNQPQHF. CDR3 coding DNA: TGCAGTGCTAGTAGCAATCAGCCCCAGCATTTT.

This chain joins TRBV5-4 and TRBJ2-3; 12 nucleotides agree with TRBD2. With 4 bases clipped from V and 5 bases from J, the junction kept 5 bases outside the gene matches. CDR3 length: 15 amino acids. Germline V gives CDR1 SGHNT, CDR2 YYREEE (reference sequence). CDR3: CASSPRTSGEDTQYF. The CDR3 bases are TGTGCCAGCAGCCCGCGGACTAGCGGGGAAGATACGCAGTATTTT.

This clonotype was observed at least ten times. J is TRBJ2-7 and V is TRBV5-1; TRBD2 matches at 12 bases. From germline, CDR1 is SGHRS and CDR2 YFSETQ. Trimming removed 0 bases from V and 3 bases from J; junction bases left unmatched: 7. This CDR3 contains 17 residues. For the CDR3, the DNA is TGCGCCAGCAGCTTGGGACGGACTAGCGGGGTGTTCTACGAGCAGTACTTC. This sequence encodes CASSLGRTSGVFYEQYF.

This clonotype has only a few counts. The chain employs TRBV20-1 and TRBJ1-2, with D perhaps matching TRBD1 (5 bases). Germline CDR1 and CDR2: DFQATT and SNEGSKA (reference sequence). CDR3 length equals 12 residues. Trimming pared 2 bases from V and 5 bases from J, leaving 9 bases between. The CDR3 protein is CSARQGSYGYTF. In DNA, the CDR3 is TGCAGTGCTAGACAGGGATCGTATGGCTACACCTTC.

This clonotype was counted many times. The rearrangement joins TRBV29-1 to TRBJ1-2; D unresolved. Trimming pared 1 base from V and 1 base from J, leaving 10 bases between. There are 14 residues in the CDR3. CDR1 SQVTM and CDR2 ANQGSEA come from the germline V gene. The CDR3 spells CSVEGLRDNYGYTF. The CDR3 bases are TGCAGCGTTGAAGGATTGAGGGATAACTATGGCTACACCTTC.

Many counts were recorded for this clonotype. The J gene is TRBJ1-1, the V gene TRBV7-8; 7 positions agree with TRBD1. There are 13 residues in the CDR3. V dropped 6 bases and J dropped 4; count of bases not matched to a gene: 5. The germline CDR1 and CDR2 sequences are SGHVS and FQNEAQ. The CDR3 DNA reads TGTGCCAGCAGTTCCCCAGGGGGCACTGAAGCTTTCTTT. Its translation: CASSSPGGTEAFF.

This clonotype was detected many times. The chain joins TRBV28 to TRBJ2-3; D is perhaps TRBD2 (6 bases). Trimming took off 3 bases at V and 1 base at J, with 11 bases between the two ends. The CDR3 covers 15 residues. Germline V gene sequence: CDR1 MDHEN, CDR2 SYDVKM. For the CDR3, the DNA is TGTGCCAGCAGTTTCCCGGGGGACGGCACAGATACGCAGTATTTT. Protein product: CASSFPGDGTDTQYF.

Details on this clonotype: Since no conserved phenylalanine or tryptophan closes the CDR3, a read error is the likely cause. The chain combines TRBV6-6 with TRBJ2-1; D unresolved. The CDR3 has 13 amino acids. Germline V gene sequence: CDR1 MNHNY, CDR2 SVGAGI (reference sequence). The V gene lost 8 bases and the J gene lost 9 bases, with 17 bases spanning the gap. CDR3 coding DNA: TGTGCCAGCTCATTGGGTCCCATAAGTGAGCAGTTCTAC. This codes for CASSLGPISEQFY.

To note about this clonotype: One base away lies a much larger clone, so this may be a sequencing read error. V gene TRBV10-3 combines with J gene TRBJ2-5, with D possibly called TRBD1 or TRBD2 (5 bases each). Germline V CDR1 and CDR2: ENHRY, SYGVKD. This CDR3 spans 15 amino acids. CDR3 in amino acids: CAISESEVGRETHYF. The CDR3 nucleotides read TGTGCCATCAGTGAGTCGGAGGTGGGCAGGGAGACCCACTACTTC.

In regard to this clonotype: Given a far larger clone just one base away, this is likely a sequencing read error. CDR3 coding DNA: TGTGCCAGCAGTTTGGTCGGGGAAAATTCACCCCTCCTCTTT. Encoded protein: CASSLVGENSPLLF. The V call is TRBV12-3 or TRBV12-4, the J call TRBJ1-6; D is undetermined. CDR3 size: 14 residues.